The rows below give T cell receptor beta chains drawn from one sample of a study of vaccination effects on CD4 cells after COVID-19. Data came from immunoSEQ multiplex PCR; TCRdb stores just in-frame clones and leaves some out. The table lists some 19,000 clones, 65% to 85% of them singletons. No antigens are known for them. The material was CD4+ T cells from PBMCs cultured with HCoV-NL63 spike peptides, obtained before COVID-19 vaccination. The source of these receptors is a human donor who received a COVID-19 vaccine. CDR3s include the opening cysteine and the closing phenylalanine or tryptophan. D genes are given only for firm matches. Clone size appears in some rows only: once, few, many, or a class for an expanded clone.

CDR3aa: CASSKGGRGSETQYF
CDR3nt: TGTGCCAGCAGCAAAGGAGGGAGGGGATCAGAGACCCAGTACTTC
d_gene: -
j_gene: TRBJ2-5
len: 15
v_gene: TRBV21-1
abundance: -

CDR3aa: CASSLLGDRGLWGNQPQHF
CDR3nt: TGTGCCAGCAGCTTGTTAGGGGACAGGGGGCTCTGGGGCAATCAGCCCCAGCATTTT
d_gene: TRBD1
j_gene: TRBJ1-5
len: 19
v_gene: TRBV5-6
abundance: -

CDR3aa: CASSLADSSYNEQFF
CDR3nt: TGTGCCAGCAGCCTAGCGGATAGCTCCTACAATGAGCAGTTCTTC
d_gene: TRBD2
j_gene: TRBJ2-1
len: 15
v_gene: TRBV6-2/TRBV6-3
abundance: -

CDR3aa: CSARRTYEQYF
CDR3nt: TGCAGTGCTAGGCGTACCTACGAGCAGTACTTC
d_gene: -
j_gene: TRBJ2-7
len: 11
v_gene: TRBV20-1
abundance: -

CDR3aa: CASSSRSPVNEQFF
CDR3nt: TGTGCCAGCAGTTCGAGGTCTCCAGTCAATGAGCAGTTCTTC
d_gene: -
j_gene: TRBJ2-1
len: 14
v_gene: TRBV6-1
abundance: -

CDR3aa: CASSLLGNSPLHF
CDR3nt: TGTGCCAGCAGCCTACTGGGGAATTCACCCCTCCACTTT
d_gene: -
j_gene: TRBJ1-6
len: 13
v_gene: TRBV9
abundance: few

CDR3aa: CASRTGPAGELFF
CDR3nt: TGTGCCTCCAGAACGGGCCCCGCCGGGGAGCTGTTTTTT
d_gene: -
j_gene: TRBJ2-2
len: 13
v_gene: TRBV7-3
abundance: large

CDR3aa: CASSIVVNTEAFF
CDR3nt: TGTGCCAGCAGTATCGTGGTGAACACTGAAGCTTTCTTT
d_gene: -
j_gene: TRBJ1-1
len: 13
v_gene: TRBV2
abundance: -

CDR3aa: CASTPWQGGVINEQYF
CDR3nt: TGTGCCAGCACCCCATGGCAGGGAGGGGTTATAAACGAGCAGTACTTC
d_gene: TRBD2
j_gene: TRBJ2-7
len: 16
v_gene: TRBV28
abundance: -

CDR3aa: CASSGTSPYMNTEAFF
CDR3nt: TGTGCCAGCTCAGGGACTTCACCCTATATGAACACTGAAGCTTTCTTT
d_gene: -
j_gene: TRBJ1-1
len: 16
v_gene: TRBV18
abundance: -

CDR3aa: CASSSKHWRGMDTQYF
CDR3nt: TGTGCCAGCAGTTCCAAACACTGGAGGGGTATGGATACGCAGTATTTT
d_gene: -
j_gene: TRBJ2-3
len: 16
v_gene: TRBV6-2/TRBV6-3
abundance: -

CDR3aa: CASSPADRGSGELFF
CDR3nt: TGTGCCAGCAGCCCCGCAGACAGGGGGTCCGGGGAGCTGTTTTTT
d_gene: TRBD1
j_gene: TRBJ2-2
len: 15
v_gene: TRBV5-6
abundance: once

CDR3aa: CAWSPTAGVKTQYF
CDR3nt: TGTGCCTGGAGTCCAACGGCCGGGGTAAAGACCCAGTACTTC
d_gene: -
j_gene: TRBJ2-5
len: 14
v_gene: TRBV30
abundance: -

CDR3aa: CASSYGRGLEQYF
CDR3nt: TGTGCCAGCAGTTACGGGAGGGGCCTCGAGCAGTACTTC
d_gene: TRBD2
j_gene: TRBJ2-7
len: 13
v_gene: TRBV6-5
abundance: few

CDR3aa: CASSPDTGELFF
CDR3nt: TGTGCCAGCAGCCCAGACACCGGGGAGCTGTTTTTT
d_gene: -
j_gene: TRBJ2-2
len: 12
v_gene: TRBV7-3
abundance: -

CDR3aa: CATSRQGKSYQPQHF
CDR3nt: TGTGCCACAAGTCGGCAGGGAAAGTCCTATCAGCCCCAGCATTTT
d_gene: -
j_gene: TRBJ1-5
len: 15
v_gene: TRBV19
abundance: -

CDR3aa: CASSSLLAGGLETQYF
CDR3nt: TGTGCCAGCAGCTCACTACTAGCGGGAGGCTTGGAGACCCAGTACTTC
d_gene: TRBD2
j_gene: TRBJ2-5
len: 16
v_gene: TRBV7-2
abundance: -

CDR3aa: CASSIVDNFRNQPQHF
CDR3nt: TGTGCCAGTAGTATAGTCGATAACTTCCGCAATCAGCCCCAGCATTTT
d_gene: -
j_gene: TRBJ1-5
len: 16
v_gene: TRBV19
abundance: few

CDR3aa: CASSQGGEQFF
CDR3nt: TGTGCCAGCAGCCAAGGGGGAGAGCAGTTCTTC
d_gene: -
j_gene: TRBJ2-1
len: 11
v_gene: TRBV3-1/TRBV3-2
abundance: -

CDR3aa: CASSSVEDFYNEQFF
CDR3nt: TGTGCCAGCAGTTCCGTCGAGGACTTTTACAATGAGCAGTTCTTC
d_gene: -
j_gene: TRBJ2-1
len: 15
v_gene: TRBV6-5
abundance: -

CDR3aa: CASRASGVYEQYF
CDR3nt: TGTGCCAGCAGGGCTAGCGGGGTCTACGAGCAGTACTTC
d_gene: TRBD2
j_gene: TRBJ2-7
len: 13
v_gene: TRBV27
abundance: medium-sized

CDR3aa: CASSSHQGNQPQHF
CDR3nt: TGTGCCAGCAGTTCACACCAGGGGAATCAGCCCCAGCATTTT
d_gene: -
j_gene: TRBJ1-5
len: 14
v_gene: TRBV6-5
abundance: few